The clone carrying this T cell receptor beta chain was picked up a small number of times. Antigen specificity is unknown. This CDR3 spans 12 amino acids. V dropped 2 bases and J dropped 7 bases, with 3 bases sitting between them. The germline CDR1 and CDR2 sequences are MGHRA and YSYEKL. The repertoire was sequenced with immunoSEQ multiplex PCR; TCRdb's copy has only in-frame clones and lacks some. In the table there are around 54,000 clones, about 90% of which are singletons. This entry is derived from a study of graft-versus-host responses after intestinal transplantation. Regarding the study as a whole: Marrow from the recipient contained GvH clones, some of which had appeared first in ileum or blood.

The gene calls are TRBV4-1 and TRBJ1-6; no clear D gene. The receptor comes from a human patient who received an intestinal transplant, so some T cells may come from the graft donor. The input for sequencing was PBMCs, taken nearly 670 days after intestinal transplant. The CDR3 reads CASSQQNSPLHF. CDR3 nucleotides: TGCGCCAGCAGCCAACAGAATTCACCCCTCCACTTT.